Below, 3 T cell receptor beta chains from the same sample are listed, as sequenced in a study of identical twins. MiXCR, applied by TCRdb to the 5' RACE reads, yields one record per CDR3 protein. The repertoire holds about 720,000 distinct CDR3 sequences, with 8% to 9% as singletons. The same sample was also studied in work on yellow fever vaccine responses in identical twins.

Sequences were obtained from PBMCs. The receptors originated from a woman aged 18-30 years in good health.

This clonotype occurred many times. The chain uses TRBV5-1 and TRBJ2-7, with TRBD1 matching 9 bases. CDR1 and CDR2 (germline): SGHRS, YFSETQ. Unmatched junction bases numbered 7, after V lost 6 bases and J lost 3 bases. The CDR3 covers 14 residues. The CDR3 nucleotides read TGCGCCAGCACGGAACAGGGGGCAGACTACGAGCAGTACTTC. Protein: CASTEQGADYEQYF.

V usage is TRBV15 and J usage is TRBJ2-5, with a tentative D call TRBD1 (5 bases). Germline values: CDR1 LNHNV, CDR2 YYDKDF (reference sequence). CDR3 length: 17 amino acids. V lost 2 bases to trimming and J lost 7 bases, with 23 bases between them. The CDR3 coding sequence is TGTGCCACCAGCAGATCTGGAAGGGGCCCGAGAGTACGGACCCAGTACTTC. It encodes CATSRSGRGPRVRTQYF.

There are many counts of this clonotype. V gene TRBV12-5 combines with J gene TRBJ1-1; D uncertain. Deletions cut 0 bases from V and 4 bases from J, with 12 bases between. The germline V gene has CDR1 LGHNT and CDR2 FRNRAP. The CDR3 loop spans 15 amino acids. In DNA form, the CDR3 reads TGTGCTAGTGGTTTGGTACTCGGCCAGCCCACTGAAGCTTTCTTT. Translation gives CASGLVLGQPTEAFF.